This T cell receptor (beta chain) was identified in a study of cytomegalovirus exposure and HLA in healthy donors. As concerns this clone: Its antigen is currently unknown.

With 0 bases clipped from V and 2 bases from J, the junction kept 8 bases outside the gene matches. CDR3 length: 17 amino acids. CDR1 SNHLY and CDR2 FYNNEI come from the germline V gene. The study, taken as a whole, reports: Sequencing likely produced, as an artifact, a cluster of highly shared sequence variants. Common viral pathogens seemed to be connected with several of the most significant clusters, according to a later analysis.

PCR was performed using 60 Vbeta and 13 Jbeta primers. Sequencing was performed with immunoSEQ multiplex PCR; in TCRdb, only in-frame clones are kept and a portion is missing. This table holds tens of thousands of clones, around 72% found once. This TCR came from a woman between 40 and 50 years old in good health and CMV-seropositive. The rearrangement links TRBV2 to TRBJ1-1, with 8 bases that match TRBD1. Sequencing was done on a sample of PBMCs. The CDR3 coding sequence is TGTGCCAGCAGTGAAGCTTTCAAAGACAGGGGTAACACTGAAGCTTTCTTT. Amino acids: CASSEAFKDRGNTEAFF.